This T cell receptor (beta chain) was identified during a study of blood T cells in healthy people across ages. A few counts support this clonotype. Next came a second PCR, run for about 7 to 12 cycles, which used a sample-barcoded 5' primer along with a J-beta primer mix. TCRdb re-called the 5' RACE reads through MiXCR, storing one row per CDR3 protein. The sample carries about a million distinct CDR3 sequences, 51% recorded once. V lost 2 bases and J lost 1, with 15 bases in between. CDR3 length: 17 amino acids. Germline V gene data show CDR1 as MNHNY and CDR2 as SVGAGI (reference sequence). The J gene is TRBJ2-1, the V gene TRBV6-6; TRBD1 is a possible D gene (5 bases). Input material: blood. The receptor was isolated from a woman aged 60-75 years in good health. The DNA of the CDR3 is TGTGCCAGCAGTTACGGGGCCTGGGGTGGTTCCTACAATGAGCAGTTCTTC. Its translation: CASSYGAWGGSYNEQFF.